The clone carrying this TCR beta chain was seen repeatedly, ten times or more. The data were taken from a study of CD8+CD57+ T cells in acquired aplastic anemia. Study summary: Isolated CD4+ and CD8+ cells, once sorted, yielded DNA averaging around 3.3 ug.

The CDR3 length is 13 residues. V gave up 5 bases and J gave up 3 bases, with 11 bases separating them. TCR beta VDJ and CDR3 were profiled, and genomic DNA was the template. TCRdb reprocessed the reads via MiXCR and lists one record per CDR3 protein. Of around 400,000 distinct CDR3 sequences in the sample, 55% to 70% were seen once. V is TRBV12-3 or TRBV12-4 and J is TRBJ2-7; D may be TRBD1 (6 bases). The sample comprised sorted CD4+, CD8+, or CD8+CD57+ T cells (not recorded which) from PBMCs. The clonotype was recovered from a human donor in good health, serving as a control. The CDR3 sequence: CASSTGPVYEQYF. CDR3 sequence (DNA): TGTGCCAGCAGTACAGGGCCTGTCTACGAGCAGTACTTC.